What follows are 9 T cell receptor beta chains derived from one specimen sequenced in a study of blood T cell repertoires in COVID-19. The protocol was immunoSEQ multiplex PCR, while the TCRdb copy is restricted to in-frame clones and leaves out a portion. The sample holds tens of thousands of clones, roughly 78% seen once. Input material: peripheral blood. These receptors were obtained from a woman in her 70s with acute or convalescent COVID-19.

The rearrangement joins TRBV4-2 to TRBJ2-5; TRBD2 matches at 13 bases. V was clipped by 0 bases and J by 2 bases; unmatched bases: 6. The CDR3 is made up of 18 amino acids. Germline CDR1 and CDR2: LGHNA and YNFKEQ. The chain's CDR3 is CASSQDGGLAGLQETQYF. CDR3 nucleotides: TGTGCCAGCAGCCAAGACGGGGGACTAGCGGGGCTACAAGAGACCCAGTACTTC.

The V call is TRBV5-6, the J call TRBJ2-7, with D perhaps TRBD1 (6 bases). CDR1 SGHDT and CDR2 YYEEEE come from the germline V gene. This CDR3 region has 13 residues. V lost 4 bases and J 3 bases, leaving 11 bases between the germline ends. In nucleotides, the CDR3 is TGTGCCAGCAGCACCGGGACACTCTACGAGCAGTACTTC. Protein sequence: CASSTGTLYEQYF.

The genes are TRBV18 and TRBJ2-1, with TRBD2 as a possible D gene (5 bases). V lost 0 bases to trimming and J lost 4 bases, with 10 bases between them. Germline V gene sequence: CDR1 KGHSH, CDR2 LQKENI. The CDR3 sequence is 15 residues long. The CDR3 DNA is TGTGCCAGCTCACCACCGATCGGGGTTTACAATGAGCAGTTCTTC. It codes for CASSPPIGVYNEQFF.

The chain recombines TRBV11-2 with TRBJ1-1; D might be TRBD1 (5 bases). There are 17 residues in the CDR3. V was pared by 1 base and J by 1 base, with 16 bases between. Germline loops: CDR1 SGHAT, CDR2 FQNNGV. For the CDR3, the DNA is TGTGCCAGCAGCTTAGGGGTGGTCTCAGGGAAGAACACTGAAGCTTTCTTT. Its protein is CASSLGVVSGKNTEAFF.

This rearrangement joins TRBV5-1 to TRBJ2-1, with TRBD2 matching 8 bases. CDR1 and CDR2 (germline): SGHRS, YFSETQ. The V and J ends lost 2 bases and 4 bases, in that order; junction bases with no gene match: 5. This CDR3 has 15 residues. For the CDR3, the DNA is TGCGCCAGCAGCTTAGATAGCGGGGTGTACAATGAGCAGTTCTTC. Its translation: CASSLDSGVYNEQFF. Drawing the rest from reference TRBV5-1 and TRBJ2-1, the complete variable domain is KAGVTQTPRYLIKTRGQQVTLSCSPISGHRSVSWYQQTPGQGLQFLFEYFSETQRNKGNFPGRFSGRQFSNSRSEMNVSTLELGDSALYLCASSLDSGVYNEQFFGPGTRLTVL.

The gene calls are TRBV4-1 and TRBJ2-7; TRBD1 agrees at 7 bases. Trimming at V came to 1 base and at J to 1 base, leaving 4 bases not matched to a gene. The CDR3 is made up of 15 amino acids. Germline-derived CDR1 and CDR2 are MGHRA and YSYEKL. The CDR3 nucleotides read TGCGCCAGCAGCCAAGGAAGGGACAGTTCCTACGAGCAGTACTTC. Encoded protein: CASSQGRDSSYEQYF.

This chain uses TRBV7-8 with TRBJ1-5; possibly TRBD1 for D (5 bases). The CDR3 spans 16 residues. With 2 bases removed from V and 2 bases from J, the gap between germline ends came to 13 bases. The germline V gene has CDR1 SGHVS and CDR2 FQNEAQ. The CDR3 DNA sequence: TGTGCCAGCAGCTTATTTGGCGGGGGGGGCAATCAGCCCCAGCATTTT. This sequence encodes CASSLFGGGGNQPQHF.

This chain links TRBV9 with TRBJ1-2; perhaps TRBD1 as D (6 bases). The CDR3 is made up of 13 amino acids. The V gene's germline CDR1 is SGDLS and CDR2 YYNGEE. V was shortened by 3 bases and J by 7 bases, with 13 bases between the two germline ends. CDR3 loop: CASSDTGNFGYTF. The CDR3 DNA reads as TGTGCCAGCAGCGACACAGGGAATTTTGGCTACACCTTC.

The chain couples TRBV4-2 to TRBJ2-7; a weak D match, TRBD1 (5 bases). The CDR3 totals 19 residues. Trimming stripped 0 bases from V and 0 bases from J, with 21 bases between. Germline loops: CDR1 LGHNA, CDR2 YNFKEQ. The CDR3 is CASSQDLYGYNRGSYEQYF. CDR3 bases: TGTGCCAGCAGCCAAGATTTGTACGGATACAATAGGGGCTCCTACGAGCAGTACTTC.